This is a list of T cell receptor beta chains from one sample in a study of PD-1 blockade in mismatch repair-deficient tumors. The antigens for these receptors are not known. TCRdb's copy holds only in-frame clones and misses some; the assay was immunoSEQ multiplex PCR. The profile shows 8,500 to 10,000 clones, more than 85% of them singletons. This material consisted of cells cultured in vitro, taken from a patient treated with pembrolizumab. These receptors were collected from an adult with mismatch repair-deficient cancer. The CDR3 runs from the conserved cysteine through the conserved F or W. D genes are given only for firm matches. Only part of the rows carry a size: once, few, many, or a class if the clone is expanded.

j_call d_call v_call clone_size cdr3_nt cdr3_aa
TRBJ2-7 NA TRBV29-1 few TGCAGCGTTATGATGACCTACGAGCAGTACTTC CSVMMTYEQYF
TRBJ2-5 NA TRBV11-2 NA TGTGCCAGCAGCTTAGATAGGAGTGTAGAGACCCAGTACTTC CASSLDRSVETQYF
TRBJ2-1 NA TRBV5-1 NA TGCGCCAGCAGCTTGGAACGGAAGACTCCTAGCGGGCAGGGGGCTAATGAGCAGTTCTTC CASSLERKTPSGQGANEQFF
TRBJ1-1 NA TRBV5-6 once TGTGCCAGCAGGCAGGGGTTTTCGGGTACTGAAGCTTTCTTT CASRQGFSGTEAFF
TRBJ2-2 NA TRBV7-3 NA TGTGCCAGCAGCTTAACGGGGGCATATACCGGGGAGCTGTTTTTT CASSLTGAYTGELFF
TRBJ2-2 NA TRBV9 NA TGTGCCAGCAGCGCCCCAGCGGGGAACACCGGGGAGCTGTTTTTT CASSAPAGNTGELFF
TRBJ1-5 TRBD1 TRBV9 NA TGTGCCAGCAGCGTAGGGGACAGCATAAATCAGCCCCAGCATTTT CASSVGDSINQPQHF
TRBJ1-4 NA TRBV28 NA TGTGCCAGCAGTTTAAGGTGGAATGGCAGGACCAATGAAAAACTGTTTTTT CASSLRWNGRTNEKLFF
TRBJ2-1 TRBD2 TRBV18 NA TGTGCCAGCTCACCGCCGGGACTAGCGGGAGGCGGCAATGAGCAGTTCTTC CASSPPGLAGGGNEQFF
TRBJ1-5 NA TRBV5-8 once TGTGCCAGCAGCCGGACCCAAGCTCCTTATAGCAATCAGCCCCAGCATTTT CASSRTQAPYSNQPQHF
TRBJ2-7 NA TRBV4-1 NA TGCGCCAGCAGCCAAGATAATGGACTGGGGGTCCACGAGCAGTACTTC CASSQDNGLGVHEQYF
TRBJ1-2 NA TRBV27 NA TGTGCCAGCAGTTTACGGGACAACTATGGCTACACCTTC CASSLRDNYGYTF
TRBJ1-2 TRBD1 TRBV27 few TGTGCCAGCACTAAAACAGGGGCCAGCTATGGCTACACCTTC CASTKTGASYGYTF
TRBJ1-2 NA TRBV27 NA TGTGCCAGCAGTTTAACTACAGGACCCTATGGCTACACCTTC CASSLTTGPYGYTF
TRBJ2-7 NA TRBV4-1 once TGCGCCAGCAGCCAAGATCCAGGGACCTACGAGCAGTACTTC CASSQDPGTYEQYF
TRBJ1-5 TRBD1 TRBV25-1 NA TGTGCCAGCAGTGAAGGGAGCAGGGGGCGGGAGCCCCAGCATTTT CASSEGSRGREPQHF
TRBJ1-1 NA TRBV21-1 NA TGTGCCAGCAGGTCTACTCTAGACACAATTCGCACTGAAGCTTTCTTT CASRSTLDTIRTEAFF
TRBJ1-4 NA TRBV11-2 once TGTGCCAGCAGCTTAGACGGGACACCTCTGTTTTTT CASSLDGTPLFF
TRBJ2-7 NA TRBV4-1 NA TGCGCCAGCAGCCAAGAAAGGGGAAGGGGAGGTCGATACGAGCAGTACTTC CASSQERGRGGRYEQYF
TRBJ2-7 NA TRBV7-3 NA TGTGCCAGCAGCTTGAGGGACACGGAACCCTACGAGCAGTACTTC CASSLRDTEPYEQYF
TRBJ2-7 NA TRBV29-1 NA TGCAGCGTTGGGCAGGACTTCTACGAGCAGTACTTC CSVGQDFYEQYF
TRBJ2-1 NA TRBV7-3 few TGTGCCAGCAGCCCGCGGACTTCCTACAATGAGCAGTTCTTC CASSPRTSYNEQFF